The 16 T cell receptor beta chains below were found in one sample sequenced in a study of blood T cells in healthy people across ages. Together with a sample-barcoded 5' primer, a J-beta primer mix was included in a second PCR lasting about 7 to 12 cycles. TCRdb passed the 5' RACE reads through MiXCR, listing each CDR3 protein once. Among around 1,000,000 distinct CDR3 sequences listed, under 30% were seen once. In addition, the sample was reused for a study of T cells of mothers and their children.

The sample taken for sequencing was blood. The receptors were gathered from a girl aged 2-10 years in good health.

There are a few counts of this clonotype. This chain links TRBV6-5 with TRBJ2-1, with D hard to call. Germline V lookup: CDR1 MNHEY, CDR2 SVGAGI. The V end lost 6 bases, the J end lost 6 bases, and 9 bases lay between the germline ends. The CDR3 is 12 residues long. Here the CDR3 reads CASSSTVNEQFF. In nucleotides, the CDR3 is TGTGCCAGCAGCTCAACGGTCAATGAGCAGTTCTTC.

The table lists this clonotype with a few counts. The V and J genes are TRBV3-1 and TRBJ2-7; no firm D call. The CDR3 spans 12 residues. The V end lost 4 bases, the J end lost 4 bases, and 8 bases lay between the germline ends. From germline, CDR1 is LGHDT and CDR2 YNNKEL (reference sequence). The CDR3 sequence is CASSPRLYEQYF. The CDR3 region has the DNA TGTGCCAGCAGCCCTCGTCTATACGAGCAGTACTTC.

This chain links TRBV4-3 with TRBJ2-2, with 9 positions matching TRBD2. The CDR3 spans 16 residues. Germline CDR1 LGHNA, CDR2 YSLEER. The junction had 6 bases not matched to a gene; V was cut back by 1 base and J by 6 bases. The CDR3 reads CASSQGSERGAGELFF. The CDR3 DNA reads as TGCGCCAGCAGCCAAGGAAGCGAGCGGGGGGCCGGGGAGCTGTTTTTT.

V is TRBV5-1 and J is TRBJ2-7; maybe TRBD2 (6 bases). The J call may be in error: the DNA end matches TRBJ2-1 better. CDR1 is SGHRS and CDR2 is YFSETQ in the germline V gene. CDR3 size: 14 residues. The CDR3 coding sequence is TGCGCCAGCAAACTGGAGGGGTCCATCGATGAGCAGTTCTTC. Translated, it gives CASKLEGSIDEQFF.

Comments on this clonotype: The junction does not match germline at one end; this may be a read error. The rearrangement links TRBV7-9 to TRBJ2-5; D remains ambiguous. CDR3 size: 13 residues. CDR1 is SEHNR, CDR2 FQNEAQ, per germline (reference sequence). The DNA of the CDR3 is TGTGCCAGCAGATTAGACGGCCAAGAGACCCAGTACTTC. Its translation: CASRLDGQETQYF.

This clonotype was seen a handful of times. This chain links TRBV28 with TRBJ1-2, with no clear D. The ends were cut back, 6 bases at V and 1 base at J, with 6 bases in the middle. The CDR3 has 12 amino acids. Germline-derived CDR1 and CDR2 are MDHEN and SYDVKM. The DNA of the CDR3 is TGTGCCAGCAGAGAGTATAACTATGGCTACACCTTC. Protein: CASREYNYGYTF.

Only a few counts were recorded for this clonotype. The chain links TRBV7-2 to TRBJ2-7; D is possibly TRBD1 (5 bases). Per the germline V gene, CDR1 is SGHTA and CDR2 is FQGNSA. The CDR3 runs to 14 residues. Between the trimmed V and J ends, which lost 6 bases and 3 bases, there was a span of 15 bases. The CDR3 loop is CASRLKGLSYEQYF. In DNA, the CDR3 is TGTGCCAGCAGATTAAAGGGGCTCAGCTACGAGCAGTACTTC.

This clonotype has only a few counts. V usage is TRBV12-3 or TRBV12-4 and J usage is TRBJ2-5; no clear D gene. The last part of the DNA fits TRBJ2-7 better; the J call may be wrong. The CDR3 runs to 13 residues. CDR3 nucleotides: TGTGCCAGCAGTCCTACACGCCCCATCGAGCAGTACTTC. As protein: CASSPTRPIEQYF.

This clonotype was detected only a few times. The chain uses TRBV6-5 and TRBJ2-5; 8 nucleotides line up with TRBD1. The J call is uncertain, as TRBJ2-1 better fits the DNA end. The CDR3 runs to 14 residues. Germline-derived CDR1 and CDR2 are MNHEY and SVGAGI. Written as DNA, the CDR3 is TGTGCCAGCAGTTACTCGACAGGGGCCAGGGAGCAGTTCTTC. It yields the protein CASSYSTGAREQFF.

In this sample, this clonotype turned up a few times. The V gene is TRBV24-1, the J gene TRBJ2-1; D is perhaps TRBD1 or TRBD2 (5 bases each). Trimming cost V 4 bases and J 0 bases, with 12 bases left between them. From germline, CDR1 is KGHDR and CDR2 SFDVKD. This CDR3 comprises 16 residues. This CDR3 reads CATSDPGASSYNEQFF. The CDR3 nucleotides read TGTGCCACCAGTGACCCCGGGGCGAGCTCCTACAATGAGCAGTTCTTC.

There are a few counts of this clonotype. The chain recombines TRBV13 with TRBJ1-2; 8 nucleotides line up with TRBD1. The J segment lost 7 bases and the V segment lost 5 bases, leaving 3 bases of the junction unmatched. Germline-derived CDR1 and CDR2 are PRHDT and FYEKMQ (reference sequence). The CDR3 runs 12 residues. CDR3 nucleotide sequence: TGTGCCAGCAGCGTCGACAGGGGTGGCTACACCTTC. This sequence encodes CASSVDRGGYTF.

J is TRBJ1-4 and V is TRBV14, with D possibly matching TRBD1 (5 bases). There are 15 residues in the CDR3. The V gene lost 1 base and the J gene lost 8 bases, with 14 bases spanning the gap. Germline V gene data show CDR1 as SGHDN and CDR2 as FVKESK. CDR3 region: CASSQVLGAGEKLFF. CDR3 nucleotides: TGTGCCAGCAGCCAAGTATTAGGGGCGGGAGAAAAACTGTTTTTT.

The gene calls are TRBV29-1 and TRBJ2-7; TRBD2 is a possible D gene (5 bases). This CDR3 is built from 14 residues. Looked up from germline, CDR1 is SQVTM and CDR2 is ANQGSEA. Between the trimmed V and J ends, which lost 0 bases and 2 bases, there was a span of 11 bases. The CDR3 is CSVEDWRRPYEQYF. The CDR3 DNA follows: TGCAGCGTTGAAGATTGGAGGCGCCCCTACGAGCAGTACTTC.

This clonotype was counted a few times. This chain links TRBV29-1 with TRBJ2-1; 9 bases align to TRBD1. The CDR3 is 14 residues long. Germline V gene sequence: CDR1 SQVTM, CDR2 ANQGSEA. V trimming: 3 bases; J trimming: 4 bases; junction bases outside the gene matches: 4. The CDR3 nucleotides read TGCAGCGTTGAGGGGACAGGGTTTTACAATGAGCAGTTCTTC. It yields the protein CSVEGTGFYNEQFF.

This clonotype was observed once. CDR3 loop: CASSRVLGKDTEAFF. The CDR3 nucleotides are TGTGCCAGCAGCAGAGTGTTGGGAAAGGACACTGAAGCTTTCTTT. The chain joins TRBV7-2 to TRBJ1-1, with no clear D. CDR3 length: 15 amino acids. Per germline, CDR1 SGHTA and CDR2 FQGNSA. The germline V and J ends were trimmed by 5 bases and 3 bases, with 16 bases remaining between them.

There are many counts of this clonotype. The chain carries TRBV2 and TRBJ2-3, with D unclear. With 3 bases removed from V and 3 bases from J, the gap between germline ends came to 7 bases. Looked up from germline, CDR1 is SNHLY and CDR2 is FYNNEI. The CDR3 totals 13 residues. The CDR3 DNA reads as TGTGCCAGCAGTGACCTACCGACAGATACGCAGTATTTT. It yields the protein CASSDLPTDTQYF.